This TCR beta chain is from a study of T-cell reconstitution after alpha-beta-depleted transplantation in children. Study findings and constraints: Day-60 TCRbeta diversity that was high in some patients was derived from surviving recipient T cells and thymic progenitors. Several hundred expanded graft clones reportedly were the source of alpha-beta T cells about two months after transplant. When one year had passed after transplant, most T-cell counts and diversity came from newly produced T cells.

The V and J ends lost 7 bases and 8 bases, in that order; junction bases with no gene match: 8. There are 15 residues in the CDR3. Per the germline V gene, CDR1 is SNHLY and CDR2 is FYNNEI. Unique molecular identifiers were incorporated during preparation of the TCRbeta library. TCRdb reprocessed the PCR reads via MiXCR and lists one record per CDR3 protein. The profile covers approximately 150,000 distinct CDR3 sequences, with roughly 8.8% appearing a single time and 15% to 20% taken by the ten largest. This clonotype was observed many times. Its cognate antigen is unknown. The chain has TRBV2 and TRBJ2-1, with TRBD2 matching 13 bases. This clonotype originated in a female patient aged 2-15 years who had a stem cell transplant for congenital amegakaryocytic thrombocytopenia, so the T cells may come from the graft donor. The input for sequencing was PBMCs, mostly from graft donor cells, taken 180 days after TCRalphabeta/CD19-depleted stem cell transplant. CDR3 residues: CASTTSGRAWDEQFF. The CDR3 DNA is TGTGCCAGCACCACTAGCGGGAGGGCCTGGGATGAGCAGTTCTTC.